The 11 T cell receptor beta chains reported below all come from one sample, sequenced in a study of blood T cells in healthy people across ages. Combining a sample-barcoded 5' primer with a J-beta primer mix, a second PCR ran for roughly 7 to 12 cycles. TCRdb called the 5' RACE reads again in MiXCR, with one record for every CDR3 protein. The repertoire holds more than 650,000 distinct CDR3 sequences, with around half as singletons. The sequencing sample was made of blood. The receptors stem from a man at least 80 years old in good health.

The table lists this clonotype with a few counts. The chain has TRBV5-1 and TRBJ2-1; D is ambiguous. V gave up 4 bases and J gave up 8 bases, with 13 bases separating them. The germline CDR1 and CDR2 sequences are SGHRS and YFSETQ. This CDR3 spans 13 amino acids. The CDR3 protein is CASSPSVRDEQFF. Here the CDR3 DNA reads TGCGCCAGCAGCCCTTCCGTTCGGGATGAGCAGTTCTTC.

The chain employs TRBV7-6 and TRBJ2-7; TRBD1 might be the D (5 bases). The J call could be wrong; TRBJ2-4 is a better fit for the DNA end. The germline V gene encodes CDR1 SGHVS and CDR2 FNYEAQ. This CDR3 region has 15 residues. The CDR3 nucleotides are TGTGCCAGCAGCTTAGAAGGTCCCGGGCAGGGCATTCAGTACTTC. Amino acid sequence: CASSLEGPGQGIQYF.

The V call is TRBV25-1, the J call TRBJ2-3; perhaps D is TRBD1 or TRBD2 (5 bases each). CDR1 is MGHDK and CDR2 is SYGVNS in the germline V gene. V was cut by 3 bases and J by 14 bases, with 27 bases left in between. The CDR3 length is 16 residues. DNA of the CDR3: TGTGCCAGCAGTGAGAGACGGGACGGCGGGCACAGATACGCGTATTTT. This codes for CASSERRDGGHRYAYF.

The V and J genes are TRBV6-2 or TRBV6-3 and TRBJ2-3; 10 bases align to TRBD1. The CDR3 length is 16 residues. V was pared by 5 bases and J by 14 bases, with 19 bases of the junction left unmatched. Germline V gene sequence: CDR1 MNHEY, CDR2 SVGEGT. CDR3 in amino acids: CASSPTGTGETRYAYF. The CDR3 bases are TGTGCCAGCAGTCCTACCGGGACAGGGGAGACAAGATACGCGTATTTT.

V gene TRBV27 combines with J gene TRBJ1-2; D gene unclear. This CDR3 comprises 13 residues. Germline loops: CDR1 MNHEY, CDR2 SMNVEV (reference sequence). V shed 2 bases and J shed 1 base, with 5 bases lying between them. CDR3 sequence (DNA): TGTGCCAGCAGTTTACACATTAACTATGGCTACACCTTC. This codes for CASSLHINYGYTF.

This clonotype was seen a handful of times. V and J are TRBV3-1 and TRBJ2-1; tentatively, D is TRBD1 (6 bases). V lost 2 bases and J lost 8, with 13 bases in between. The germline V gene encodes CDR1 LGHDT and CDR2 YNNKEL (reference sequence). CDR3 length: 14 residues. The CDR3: CASSQRTVDDEQFF. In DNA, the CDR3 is TGTGCCAGCAGCCAACGGACAGTGGATGATGAGCAGTTCTTC.

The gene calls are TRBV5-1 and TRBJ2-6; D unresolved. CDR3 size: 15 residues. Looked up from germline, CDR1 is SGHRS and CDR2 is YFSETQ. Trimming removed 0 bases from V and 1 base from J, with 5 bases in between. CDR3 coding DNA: TGCGCCAGCAGCTTGGAGCCTTCTGGGGCCAACGTCCTGACTTTC. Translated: CASSLEPSGANVLTF. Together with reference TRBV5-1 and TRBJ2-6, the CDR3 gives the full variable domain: KAGVTQTPRYLIKTRGQQVTLSCSPISGHRSVSWYQQTPGQGLQFLFEYFSETQRNKGNFPGRFSGRQFSNSRSEMNVSTLELGDSALYLCASSLEPSGANVLTFGAGSRLTVL.

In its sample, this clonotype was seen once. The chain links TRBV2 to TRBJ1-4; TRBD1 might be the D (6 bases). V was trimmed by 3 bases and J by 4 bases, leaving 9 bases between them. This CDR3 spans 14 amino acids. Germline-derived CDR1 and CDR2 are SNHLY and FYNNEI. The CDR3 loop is CASSEDSFNEKLFF. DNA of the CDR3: TGTGCCAGCAGTGAGGACAGCTTTAATGAAAAACTGTTTTTT.

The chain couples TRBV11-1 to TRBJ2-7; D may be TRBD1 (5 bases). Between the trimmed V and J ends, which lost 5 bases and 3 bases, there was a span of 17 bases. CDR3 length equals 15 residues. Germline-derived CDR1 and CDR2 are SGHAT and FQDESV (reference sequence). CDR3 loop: CASSLPEQALYEQYF. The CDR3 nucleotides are TGTGCCAGCAGCCTGCCGGAACAGGCTCTCTACGAGCAGTACTTC.

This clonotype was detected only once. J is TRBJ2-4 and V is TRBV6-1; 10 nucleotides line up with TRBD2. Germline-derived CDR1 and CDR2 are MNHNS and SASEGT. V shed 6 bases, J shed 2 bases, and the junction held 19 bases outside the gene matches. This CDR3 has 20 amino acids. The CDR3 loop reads CASRPSGTSASGESKNIQYF. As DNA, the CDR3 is TGTGCCAGCAGGCCATCCGGGACTAGCGCCAGCGGAGAATCCAAAAACATTCAGTACTTC.

CDR3 sequence (DNA): TGTGCCAGCAGCTTAGATCTCGCTAGCGGGAGGGCATGGGAGCAGTTCTTC. It specifies CASSLDLASGRAWEQFF. The chain links TRBV11-2 to TRBJ2-1; 12 bases line up with TRBD2. Germline CDR1 SGHAT, CDR2 FQNNGV. V was pared by 0 bases and J by 10 bases, with 10 bases of the junction left unmatched. The CDR3 consists of 17 residues.